The 6 T cell receptor beta chains in this list originate from one sample, sequenced in a study of technical replicates of blood from a few donors. Only in-frame clones appear in the TCRdb table, and some are missing; sequencing was by immunoSEQ multiplex PCR. The sample yields some 49,000 clones, 80% to 95% seen once. Sequencing was done on a sample of PBMCs. These receptors were collected from a human donor in good health. Some clones in this sample may be carry-over from other donors' samples.

The V call is TRBV5-6, the J call TRBJ2-7; 7 positions match TRBD1. With 5 bases clipped from V and 2 bases from J, the junction kept 13 bases outside the gene matches. The CDR3 is made up of 16 amino acids. CDR1 and CDR2 from the germline V gene are SGHDT and YYEEEE. The CDR3 protein is CASSHKGGPSTYEQYF. The CDR3, as DNA: TGTGCCAGCAGTCATAAAGGGGGCCCCAGCACCTACGAGCAGTACTTC. The complete variable domain, with remaining parts taken from reference TRBV5-6 and TRBJ2-7, reads DAGVTQSPTHLIKTRGQQVTLRCSPKSGHDTVSWYQQALGQGPQFIFQYYEEEERQRGNFPDRFSGHQFPNYSSELNVNALLLGDSALYLCASSHKGGPSTYEQYFGPGTRLTVT.

The chain is built from TRBV9 and TRBJ2-3, with 14 bases matching TRBD2. Trimming took 3 bases from V and 4 from J; bases not matched to a gene: 4. CDR1 is SGDLS, CDR2 YYNGEE, per germline. This CDR3 is built from 16 residues. The CDR3 nucleotides read TGTGCCAGCAGCGCGCGACTAGCGGGAGGGTCAGATACGCAGTATTTT. Encoded protein: CASSARLAGGSDTQYF.

This chain uses TRBV11-2 with TRBJ2-2; D is uncertain. The CDR3 is 15 amino acids. Per the germline V gene, CDR1 is SGHAT and CDR2 is FQNNGV. Between the trimmed V and J ends, which lost 2 bases and 3 bases, there was a span of 10 bases. The CDR3 sequence: CASSLSGRYTGELFF. The CDR3 nucleotides read TGTGCCAGCAGCTTAAGTGGCAGATACACCGGGGAGCTGTTTTTT.

The sample holds one count of this clone. The rearrangement joins TRBV5-1 to TRBJ2-3, with 7 bases lining up with TRBD2. From germline, CDR1 is SGHRS and CDR2 YFSETQ. V was clipped by 2 bases and J by 4 bases; unmatched bases: 7. The CDR3 has 15 amino acids. The CDR3 loop reads CASSFIAGVSDTQYF. The CDR3, as DNA: TGCGCCAGCAGCTTTATCGCGGGAGTTTCAGATACGCAGTATTTT.

The chain uses TRBV29-1 and TRBJ2-1, with TRBD2 matching over 7 bases. Germline CDR1 is SQVTM and CDR2 is ANQGSEA. With 5 bases clipped from V and 5 bases from J, the junction kept 9 bases outside the gene matches. The CDR3 loop spans 14 amino acids. The CDR3 region is CSVLGLAEHNEQFF. The CDR3 nucleotides are TGCAGCGTTTTGGGGCTAGCGGAGCACAATGAGCAGTTCTTC.

V gene TRBV29-1 combines with J gene TRBJ2-1; no clear D gene. From germline, CDR1 is SQVTM and CDR2 ANQGSEA. V was shortened by 4 bases and J by 7 bases, with 5 bases between the two germline ends. CDR3 length equals 10 residues. DNA of the CDR3: TGCAGCGTTGGAGGAAATGAGCAGTTCTTC. It translates to CSVGGNEQFF.